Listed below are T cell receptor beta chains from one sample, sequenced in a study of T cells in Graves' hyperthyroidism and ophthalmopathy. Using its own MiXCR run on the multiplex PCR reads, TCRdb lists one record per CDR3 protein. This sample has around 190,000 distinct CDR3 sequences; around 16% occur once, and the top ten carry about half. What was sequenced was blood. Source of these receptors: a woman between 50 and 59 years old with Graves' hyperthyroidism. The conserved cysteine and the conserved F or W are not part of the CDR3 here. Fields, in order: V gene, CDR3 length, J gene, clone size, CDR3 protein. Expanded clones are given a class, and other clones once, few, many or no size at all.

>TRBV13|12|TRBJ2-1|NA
ASSETSGRGEQF
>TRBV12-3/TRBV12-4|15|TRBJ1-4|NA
ASSSTGQGAVNEKLF
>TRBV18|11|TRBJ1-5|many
ASTYRGGQPQH
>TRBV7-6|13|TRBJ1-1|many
ASSLMGLWDTEAF
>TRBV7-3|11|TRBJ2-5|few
ASSIGLLQTQY
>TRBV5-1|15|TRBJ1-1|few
ASSLDVQGGLGAEAF
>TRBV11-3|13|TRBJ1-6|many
ASSAGGQTNSPLH
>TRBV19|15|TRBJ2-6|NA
ASRLWELSSGANVLT
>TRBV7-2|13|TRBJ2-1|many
ASSISGSTYNEQF
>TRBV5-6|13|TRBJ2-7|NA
ASSLMSSGKYEQY
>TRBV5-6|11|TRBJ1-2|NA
ASTPGEYYGYT
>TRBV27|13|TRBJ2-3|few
ASSSEAGVTDTQY
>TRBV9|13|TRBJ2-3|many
ASSVEGGTTDTQY
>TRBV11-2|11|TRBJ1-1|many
ASSLNDRTEAF
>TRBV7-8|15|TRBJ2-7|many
ASSLAGAGQGSYEQY
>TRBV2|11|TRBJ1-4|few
ASSEARKEKLF
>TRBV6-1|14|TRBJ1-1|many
ASSDLTGTANTEAF
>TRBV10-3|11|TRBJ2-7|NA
AISLNIVGEQY
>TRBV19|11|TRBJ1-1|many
ASTMWLNTEAF
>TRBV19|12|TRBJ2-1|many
ASSIGTHKDEQF
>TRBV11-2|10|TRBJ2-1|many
ASSLVRDEQF
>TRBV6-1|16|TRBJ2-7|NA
ASSHILWEAGQIWEQY
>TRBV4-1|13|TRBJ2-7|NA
ASSQVAGVPYEQY
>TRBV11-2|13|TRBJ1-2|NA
ASSSGTANNYGYT
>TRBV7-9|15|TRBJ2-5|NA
ASSLGGRGTTQETQY
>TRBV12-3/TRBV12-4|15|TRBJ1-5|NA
ASSSLQGGGSNQPQR
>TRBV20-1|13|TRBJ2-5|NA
SAREFRTGAETQY
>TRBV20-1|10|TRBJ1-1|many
SAPGRGTEAF
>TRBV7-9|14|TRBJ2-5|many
ASSSGLFELRETQY
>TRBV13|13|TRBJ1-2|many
ASGTPGQANYGYT
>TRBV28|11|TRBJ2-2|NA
ASSDPNTGELF
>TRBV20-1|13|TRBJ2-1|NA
SGTSGRTLVYEQF
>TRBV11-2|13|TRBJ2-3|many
ASSLVGEAGDTQY
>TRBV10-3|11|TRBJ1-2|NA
AIRTGANYGYT
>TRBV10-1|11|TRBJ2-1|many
ASSPLGQTEQF
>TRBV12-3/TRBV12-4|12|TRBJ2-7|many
ASTDTGTQYEQY
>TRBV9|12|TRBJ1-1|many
ASSVVTVNTEAF
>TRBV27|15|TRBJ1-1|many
ASSLRGQDWWNTEAF
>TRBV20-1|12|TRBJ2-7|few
SAAPGTGPYEQY
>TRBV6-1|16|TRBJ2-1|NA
ASSPLPLAGSSYNEQF
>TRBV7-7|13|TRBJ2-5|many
ASSLVPTSQETQY
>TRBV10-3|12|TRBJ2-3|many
ATLLDTDTDTQY
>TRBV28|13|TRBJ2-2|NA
ASSLGAEPPGELF
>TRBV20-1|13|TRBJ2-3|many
SADSLAEGTDTQY
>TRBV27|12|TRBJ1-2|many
ASSPSLLNYGYT
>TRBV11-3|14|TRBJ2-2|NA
ASTEEDKGLTGELF
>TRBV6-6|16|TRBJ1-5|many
ASSYGIIGGYSNQPQH
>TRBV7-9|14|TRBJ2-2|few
ASSLAPGTNTGELF
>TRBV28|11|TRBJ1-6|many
ASRPQGYSPLH